The T cell receptor (beta chain) described here comes from a study of blood T cell repertoires in COVID-19. Study summary: Samples representing acute and convalescent COVID-19 were sourced from the United States, Italy and Spain. Sources were T cells, B-cell-depleted T cells, or PBMCs; the material itself was cDNA or gDNA.

In regard to this clone: Other DNA sequences in this sample translate to the same CDR3.

Generated by immunoSEQ multiplex PCR, the TCRdb table keeps only in-frame clones and is missing some. There are 260,000 or so clones in the sample; about nine tenths occur only once, and 15% to 17% lies in the top ten. Clinical histories supplied by participants themselves formed the basis of cohort assignment. The CDR3 length is 14 residues. Looked up from germline, CDR1 is SGHRS and CDR2 is YFSETQ. Trimming removed 4 bases from V and 5 bases from J; junction bases left unmatched: 6. The receptor comes from a young man who had recovered from COVID-19. The specimen sequenced was PBMCs or T cells enriched from blood (not recorded which). The J gene is TRBJ2-5, the V gene TRBV5-1; TRBD1 matches 9 bases. CDR3 region: CASSLGTGRETQYF. DNA for the CDR3: TGCGCCAGCAGCCTAGGGACAGGGAGGGAGACCCAGTACTTC.